The 31 T cell receptor beta chains in this list originate from one sample, sequenced in a study of T cells after yellow fever vaccination. MiXCR, run by TCRdb on the 5' RACE reads, gives a single entry per CDR3 protein. Of some 500,000 distinct CDR3 sequences in the sample, about 13% are singletons; the top ten hold around 15%. Sample: PBMCs, taken on the day of the yellow fever booster vaccination. The receptors stem from a man aged 30-40 years who received the YFV17D yellow fever vaccine.

This clonotype was counted a few times. The chain employs TRBV14 and TRBJ2-1, with 10 bases lining up with TRBD2. The CDR3 extends over 17 amino acids. The germline V gene encodes CDR1 SGHDN and CDR2 FVKESK. The junction had 7 bases not matched to a gene; V was cut back by 3 bases and J by 2 bases. CDR3: CASSHRLLAGAYNEQFF. As DNA, the CDR3 is TGTGCCAGCAGCCACCGATTGCTAGCGGGAGCCTACAATGAGCAGTTCTTC.

This chain links TRBV11-2 with TRBJ2-7; D is unclear. This CDR3 has 11 residues. The V gene's germline CDR1 is SGHAT and CDR2 FQNNGV. The ends were cut back, 5 bases at V and 6 bases at J, with 8 bases in the middle. As DNA, the CDR3 is TGTGCCAGCAGCCGAGCCGCCGAGCAGTACTTC. The encoded protein is CASSRAAEQYF.

This chain connects TRBV5-8 to TRBJ2-7; 7 bases align to TRBD2. Unmatched junction bases numbered 8, after V lost 4 bases and J lost 4 bases. The CDR3 has 14 residues. Per germline, CDR1 SGHTS and CDR2 YDEGEE. The CDR3, as DNA: TGTGCCAGCAGCATCCAGGGAGGGGCGTACGAGCAGTACTTC. Translation: CASSIQGGAYEQYF. Drawing the rest from reference TRBV5-8 and TRBJ2-7, the complete variable domain is EAGVTQSPTHLIKTRGQQATLRCSPISGHTSVYWYQQALGLGLQFLLWYDEGEERNRGNFPPRFSGRQFPNYSSELNVNALELEDSALYLCASSIQGGAYEQYFGPGTRLTVT.

The rearrangement uses TRBV20-1 and TRBJ2-7; D remains ambiguous. CDR1 and CDR2 from the germline V gene are DFQATT and SNEGSKA (reference sequence). The CDR3 is 10 residues long. V was cut by 5 bases and J by 5 bases, with 7 bases left in between. CDR3 protein: CSAGANEQYF. In DNA, the CDR3 is TGCAGTGCTGGAGCGAACGAGCAGTACTTC.

This chain links TRBV6-2 or TRBV6-3 with TRBJ2-5; TRBD2 matches at 7 bases. CDR1 and CDR2 (germline): MNHEY, SVGEGT. The length of the CDR3 is 15 residues. Unmatched junction bases numbered 6, after V lost 0 bases and J lost 5 bases. As DNA, the CDR3 is TGTGCCAGCAGTTACTCCCGGACTAGAGGGGAGACCCAGTACTTC. Its protein is CASSYSRTRGETQYF.

This chain links TRBV28 with TRBJ2-7, with 10 nucleotides matching TRBD1. The germline CDR1 and CDR2 sequences are MDHEN and SYDVKM. CDR3 length: 16 residues. Trimming took 4 bases from V and 1 from J; bases not matched to a gene: 7. The CDR3 protein is CASSSGTGAFSYEQYF. The CDR3 DNA follows: TGTGCCAGCAGTTCCGGGACAGGGGCTTTTTCCTACGAGCAGTACTTC. Based on the CDR3 plus reference TRBV28 and TRBJ2-7, the full variable domain is DVKVTQSSRYLVKRTGEKVFLECVQDMDHENMFWYRQDPGLGLRLIYFSYDVKMKEKGDIPEGYSVSREKKERFSLILESASTNQTSMYLCASSSGTGAFSYEQYFGPGTRLTVT.

This clonotype was found a few times. V and J are TRBV6-5 and TRBJ2-5, with D hard to call. The CDR3 extends over 15 amino acids. Germline lookup yields CDR1 MNHEY and CDR2 SVGAGI. The V and J ends lost 6 bases and 5 bases respectively, with 19 bases between them. CDR3: CASRTRERVGETQYF. CDR3 sequence (DNA): TGTGCCAGCAGGACCCGAGAAAGGGTCGGGGAGACCCAGTACTTC.

The chain couples TRBV6-5 to TRBJ2-7, with unresolved D. This CDR3 has 10 residues. Germline assignment: CDR1 MNHEY and CDR2 SVGAGI. V lost 8 bases, J lost 8 bases, and 10 bases lay in between. The CDR3: CASSEPKQYF. The CDR3 DNA reads TGTGCCAGCTCAGAGCCAAAGCAGTACTTC.

This clonotype has more than one count but fewer than ten. The chain has TRBV6-2 or TRBV6-3 and TRBJ2-7; 9 nucleotides match TRBD1. V gave up 8 bases and J gave up 4 bases; unmatched junction bases: 6. The CDR3 has 13 amino acids. Germline lookup yields CDR1 MNHEY and CDR2 SVGEGT. This chain's CDR3 is CASGDRDSYEQYF. CDR3 coding DNA: TGTGCCAGCGGGGACAGGGATTCTTACGAGCAGTACTTC.

This clonotype has just a few counts. The chain combines TRBV11-2 with TRBJ2-7, with 10 nucleotides matching TRBD2. V shed 0 bases and J 13 bases; nucleotides not matched to a gene: 9. Germline-derived CDR1 and CDR2 are SGHAT and FQNNGV. The CDR3 has 14 residues. Here the CDR3 reads CASSLDPASGGQYF. Here the CDR3 DNA reads TGTGCCAGCAGCTTAGATCCGGCTAGCGGGGGCCAATACTTC.

The table lists this clonotype with a few counts. The rearrangement joins TRBV29-1 to TRBJ1-5; the D gene is possibly TRBD1 (5 bases). Germline CDR1 is SQVTM and CDR2 is ANQGSEA. The CDR3 has 13 residues. V was trimmed by 1 base and J by 5 bases, leaving 9 bases between them. The CDR3 sequence: CSVEVGGDQPQHF. The CDR3 region has the DNA TGCAGCGTTGAAGTGGGAGGGGATCAGCCCCAGCATTTT.

This clonotype was seen a few times. The chain employs TRBV7-9 and TRBJ2-5; 10 bases line up with TRBD2. The CDR3 sequence is 14 residues long. V was clipped by 4 bases and J by 3 bases; unmatched bases: 2. In germline, CDR1 is SEHNR, CDR2 FQNEAQ (reference sequence). The CDR3 nucleotides read TGTGCCAGCAGCTCTAGCGGGGGCAAAGAGACCCAGTACTTC. It encodes CASSSSGGKETQYF.

This rearrangement joins TRBV20-1 to TRBJ2-2; D remains unclear. The germline V and J ends were trimmed by 0 bases and 6 bases, with 14 bases remaining between them. The CDR3 loop spans 15 amino acids. Germline V lookup: CDR1 DFQATT, CDR2 SNEGSKA (reference sequence). The CDR3 sequence is CSAREGRGASGELFF. CDR3 sequence (DNA): TGCAGTGCTAGAGAAGGACGTGGCGCTTCCGGGGAGCTGTTTTTT.

This clonotype was counted only a few times. V usage is TRBV10-3 and J usage is TRBJ2-2; 10 bases are a match to TRBD1. With V trimmed by 6 bases and J by 4 bases, 2 bases remained unmatched. Germline V CDR1 and CDR2: ENHRY, SYGVKD. This CDR3 contains 14 residues. CDR3 amino acids: CAIRGTGVTGELFF. For the CDR3, the DNA is TGTGCCATCAGGGGGACAGGGGTCACCGGGGAGCTGTTTTTT.

The chain recombines TRBV24-1 with TRBJ1-1; D uncertain. Germline V gene data show CDR1 as KGHDR and CDR2 as SFDVKD. The CDR3 has 12 amino acids. Trimming removed 8 bases from V and 4 bases from J, with 10 bases in between. CDR3 bases: TGTGCCACCAAATCCCCGGTCACTGAAGCTTTCTTT. It is translated as CATKSPVTEAFF.

The chain links TRBV7-9 to TRBJ2-1; 9 positions match TRBD1. Germline V gene sequence: CDR1 SEHNR, CDR2 FQNEAQ (reference sequence). The CDR3 consists of 14 residues. The V and J ends lost 3 bases and 8 bases, in that order; junction bases with no gene match: 5. CDR3 residues: CASSLETGGYEQFF. CDR3 DNA: TGTGCCAGCAGCTTGGAGACAGGGGGTTATGAGCAGTTCTTC.

The V call is TRBV20-1, the J call TRBJ2-1; 9 bases are shared with TRBD2. The germline gives CDR1 DFQATT, CDR2 SNEGSKA (reference sequence). The CDR3 is 13 amino acids. Trimming took 3 bases from V and 5 from J; bases not matched to a gene: 2. CDR3 DNA sequence: TGCAGTGCTAGGCTAGCGGGGCACAATGAGCAGTTCTTC. The encoded protein is CSARLAGHNEQFF.

A few counts support this clonotype. V and J are TRBV29-1 and TRBJ2-1, with 7 bases that match TRBD2. The CDR3 consists of 15 residues. Per the germline V gene, CDR1 is SQVTM and CDR2 is ANQGSEA. V shed 3 bases, J shed 10 bases, and the junction held 15 bases outside the gene matches. The CDR3 coding sequence is TGCAGCGTTGATAGGGTGTTGACTACGCGGGGGGAGCAGTTCTTC. Protein product: CSVDRVLTTRGEQFF.

The rearrangement joins TRBV5-1 to TRBJ1-4, with D maybe TRBD1 (6 bases). V lost 2 bases to trimming and J lost 2 bases, with 13 bases between them. The V gene's germline CDR1 is SGHRS and CDR2 YFSETQ. This CDR3 is 16 amino acids long. CDR3 protein: CASSLGTGNTNEKLFF. CDR3 sequence (DNA): TGCGCCAGCAGCTTAGGAACAGGGAATACTAATGAAAAACTGTTTTTT. The whole variable domain, filled in from reference TRBV5-1 and TRBJ1-4, reads KAGVTQTPRYLIKTRGQQVTLSCSPISGHRSVSWYQQTPGQGLQFLFEYFSETQRNKGNFPGRFSGRQFSNSRSEMNVSTLELGDSALYLCASSLGTGNTNEKLFFGSGTQLSVL.

The table lists this clonotype with a few counts. This chain links TRBV30 with TRBJ2-1; D gene unclear. The CDR3 contains 13 residues. The germline gives CDR1 GTSNPN, CDR2 SVGIG (reference sequence). Trimming left V 3 bases short and J 5 bases short, with 11 bases between. For the CDR3, the DNA is TGTGCCTGGAGCCGCCTGGCCAACAATGAGCAGTTCTTC. This gives the protein CAWSRLANNEQFF.

This chain joins TRBV7-2 and TRBJ2-3; a possible D gene is TRBD2 (6 bases). The V gene lost 3 bases and the J gene lost 3 bases, with 10 bases spanning the gap. The CDR3 runs to 14 residues. Germline loops: CDR1 SGHTA, CDR2 FQGNSA. CDR3 in DNA: TGTGCCAGCAGCTTTATCGGGAGAACAGATACGCAGTATTTT. It yields the protein CASSFIGRTDTQYF.

This chain connects TRBV24-1 to TRBJ1-2, with unresolved D. The V gene lost 4 bases and the J gene lost 3 bases, with 11 bases spanning the gap. Per the germline V gene, CDR1 is KGHDR and CDR2 is SFDVKD. CDR3 length equals 14 residues. Here the CDR3 reads CATSESDGYYGYTF. Here the CDR3 DNA reads TGTGCCACCAGTGAATCGGACGGCTACTATGGCTACACCTTC.

CDR3 in amino acids: CASSGDANEQYF. The CDR3 DNA reads as TGTGCCAGCAGCGGGGACGCCAACGAGCAGTACTTC. This chain uses TRBV5-4 with TRBJ2-7; D is possibly TRBD1 or TRBD2 (5 bases each). There are 12 residues in the CDR3. Germline V gene data show CDR1 as SGHNT and CDR2 as YYREEE (reference sequence). V was pared by 4 bases and J by 5 bases, with 10 bases between.

The chain couples TRBV20-1 to TRBJ2-7; possibly TRBD2 for D (6 bases). Germline V lookup: CDR1 DFQATT, CDR2 SNEGSKA (reference sequence). Trimming removed 0 bases at V and 2 bases at J, with 26 bases between. The CDR3 covers 19 residues. CDR3 nucleotides: TGCAGTGCTAGAGATTCCAGCGGGCGAGTGACCCGCGACGCCTACGAGCAGTACTTC. Its translation is CSARDSSGRVTRDAYEQYF.

This clonotype came up a few times. The chain carries TRBV12-3 or TRBV12-4 and TRBJ2-1, with 10 bases lining up with TRBD2. V lost 5 bases and J lost 8; bases outside the gene matches: 9. The CDR3 is 15 amino acids. In nucleotides, the CDR3 is TGTGCCAGCAGTAGCGGGAGGGCCCGTCTCGATGAGCAGTTCTTC. Translated: CASSSGRARLDEQFF.

This chain links TRBV11-2 with TRBJ2-3, with 8 bases aligning to TRBD2. CDR3 size: 17 residues. CDR1 SGHAT and CDR2 FQNNGV come from the germline V gene. Trimming took 6 bases from V and 6 from J; bases not matched to a gene: 17. The chain's CDR3 is CASSCAPTGGPSDTQYF. CDR3 sequence (DNA): TGTGCCAGCAGTTGTGCTCCAACGGGAGGGCCATCTGATACGCAGTATTTT. Variable domain in full (rest from reference TRBV11-2 and TRBJ2-3): EAGVAQSPRYKIIEKRQSVAFWCNPISGHATLYWYQQILGQGPKLLIQFQNNGVVDDSQLPKDRFSAERLKGVDSTLKIQPAKLEDSAVYLCASSCAPTGGPSDTQYFGPGTRLTVL.

This chain connects TRBV29-1 to TRBJ2-1; 10 nucleotides agree with TRBD1. CDR3 length: 14 amino acids. Germline V gene sequence: CDR1 SQVTM, CDR2 ANQGSEA. With V trimmed by 7 bases and J by 7 bases, 10 bases remained unmatched. The CDR3 sequence: CSGDRGRRGNEQFF. CDR3 nucleotides: TGCAGCGGTGACAGGGGGCGGCGTGGGAATGAGCAGTTCTTC.

This clonotype occurred a few times. The chain uses TRBV3-1 and TRBJ2-5; D remains ambiguous. The CDR3 is 15 amino acids. Trimming cost V 1 base and J 2 bases, with 11 bases left between them. Germline V CDR1 and CDR2: LGHDT, YNNKEL (reference sequence). The CDR3 DNA follows: TGTGCCAGCAGCCAAGGACCGGGTAGGCAAGAGACCCAGTACTTC. As protein: CASSQGPGRQETQYF.

This chain uses TRBV7-2 with TRBJ1-1; TRBD1 might be the D (6 bases). Germline values: CDR1 SGHTA, CDR2 FQGNSA. The CDR3 is 14 amino acids. Between the trimmed V and J ends, which lost 2 bases and 3 bases, there was a span of 10 bases. The CDR3: CASSLRRGYTEAFF. The CDR3 nucleotides read TGTGCCAGCAGCTTACGAAGGGGGTACACTGAAGCTTTCTTT. The entire variable domain, with the rest obtained from reference TRBV7-2 and TRBJ1-1, is as follows: GAGVSQSPSNKVTEKGKDVELRCDPISGHTALYWYRQSLGQGLEFLIYFQGNSAPDKSGLPSDRFSAERTGGSVSTLTIQRTQQEDSAVYLCASSLRRGYTEAFFGQGTRLTVV.

V gene TRBV27 combines with J gene TRBJ2-7, with a possible D match to TRBD2 (6 bases). This CDR3 is 15 amino acids long. Germline V gene data show CDR1 as MNHEY and CDR2 as SMNVEV (reference sequence). Trimming removed 1 base at V and 2 bases at J, with 12 bases between. CDR3 protein: CASSLFAGTTYEQYF. The CDR3 DNA follows: TGTGCCAGCAGTTTATTCGCGGGGACCACCTACGAGCAGTACTTC.

This chain connects TRBV28 to TRBJ2-1; D call uncertain. Per germline, CDR1 MDHEN and CDR2 SYDVKM. This CDR3 contains 13 residues. Trimming removed 3 bases from V and 7 bases from J, with 10 bases in between. CDR3 amino acids: CASSFPRQNEQFF. The CDR3 DNA is TGTGCCAGCAGTTTCCCTCGTCAGAATGAGCAGTTCTTC.